This T cell receptor (beta chain) was sequenced during a study of breast tumors, draining lymph nodes, adjacent tissues. Study-level results: Compared with basal-like, luminal-like tumors shared significantly more repertoire with nontumor tissue. That most tumor T cells come from lymph nodes remained unproven.

Axillary draining lymph nodes of breast cancer patients supplied the node samples. The germline V and J ends were trimmed by 5 bases and 0 bases, with 6 bases remaining between them. This CDR3 spans 13 amino acids. Germline V lookup: CDR1 SGHVS, CDR2 FQNEAQ. TCRdb recomputed calls from the multiplex PCR reads with MiXCR, one row per CDR3 protein. The sample has 130,000 or so distinct CDR3 sequences; 20% to 25% are singletons. There are many counts of this clonotype. No antigen is known for it. The chain has TRBV7-8 and TRBJ2-3, with D hard to call. Sequencing was done on a sample of axillary lymph node tissue. The receptor comes from a female donor with breast cancer. Some clones in this sample may be carry-over from other donors' samples. DNA of the CDR3: TGTGCCAGCAGCCCGTATAGCACAGATACGCAGTATTTT. Protein sequence: CASSPYSTDTQYF.